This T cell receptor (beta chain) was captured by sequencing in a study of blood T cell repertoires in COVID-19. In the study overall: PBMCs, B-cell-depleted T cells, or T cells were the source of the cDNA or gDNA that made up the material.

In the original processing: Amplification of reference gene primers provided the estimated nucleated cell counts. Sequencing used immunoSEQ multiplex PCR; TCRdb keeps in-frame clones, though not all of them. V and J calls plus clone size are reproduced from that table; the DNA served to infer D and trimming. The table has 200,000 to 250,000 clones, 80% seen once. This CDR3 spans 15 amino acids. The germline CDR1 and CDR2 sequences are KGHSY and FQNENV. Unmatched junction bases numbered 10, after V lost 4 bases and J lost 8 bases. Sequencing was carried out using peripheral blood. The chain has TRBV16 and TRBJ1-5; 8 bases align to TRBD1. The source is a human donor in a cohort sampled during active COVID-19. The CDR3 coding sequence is TGTGCCAGCAGCCCACCAGGACAGGGTGTGGAGCCCCAGCATTTT. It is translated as CASSPPGQGVEPQHF.